This TCR beta chain is from a study of memory CD4+ T cells and cytomegalovirus serostatus. This clone was observed a handful of times. Antigen specificity is unknown. Unmatched junction bases numbered 2, after V lost 0 bases and J lost 3 bases. The CDR3 is 15 amino acids. In germline, CDR1 is SGHRS, CDR2 YFSETQ. The sort gate was single viable CD3+CD4+CD8-CD45RO+ cells for memory CD4+ T cells. Whole-study results and caveats: CD4+ memory repertoires contained about two fifths of the roughly 160 reported CMV TCRbeta sequences.

TCRdb's table, derived via immunoSEQ multiplex PCR, lists solely in-frame clones and lacks some. The table includes 64,000 or so clones, roughly three quarters detected once. The TCR originated in an adult in good health and CMV-seronegative. Sequences were obtained from memory CD4+ T cells from blood. This chain uses TRBV5-1 with TRBJ1-1; 10 bases are a match to TRBD1. CDR3 DNA sequence: TGCGCCAGCAGCTTGGGGACAGGGGGAGACACTGAAGCTTTCTTT. This codes for CASSLGTGGDTEAFF.